This T cell receptor (beta chain) was retrieved from a study of OX40 agonist ivuxolimab in advanced cancers. Sequenced by immunoSEQ multiplex PCR; TCRdb stores in-frame clones only, minus some. Counted here are tens of thousands of clones, roughly 84% occurring once; the ten biggest clones make up 0.32%. CDR1 MDHEN and CDR2 SYDVKM come from the germline V gene. There are 11 residues in the CDR3. The V gene lost 7 bases and the J gene lost 2 bases, with 5 bases spanning the gap. The input for sequencing was CD4+ or CD8+ T cells sorted from blood, taken in a trial of the OX40 agonist ivuxolimab. The J gene is TRBJ1-2, the V gene TRBV28; D ambiguous. The source is an adult with an advanced solid tumor such as melanoma, head and neck, liver or kidney cancer. In nucleotides, the CDR3 is TGTGCCAGCATACAGAACTATGGCTACACCTTC. Protein sequence: CASIQNYGYTF.